Following are 22 T cell receptor beta chains from one sample sequenced in a study of shared clonotypes between healthy human individuals. Clones were read by immunoSEQ multiplex PCR, and TCRdb kept only the in-frame ones, dropping some. The sample has nearly 1,000,000 clones, 60% to 85% seen once. Sample: memory CD4+ T cells sorted from blood. Sample subset: CD45RA-negative fraction. The receptors originated from a man aged 18 to 30 in good health.

V is TRBV15 and J is TRBJ2-7, with D perhaps given as TRBD1 or TRBD2 (5 bases each). This CDR3 has 13 residues. Deletions cut 7 bases from V and 3 bases from J, with 13 bases between. Germline CDR1 is LNHNV and CDR2 is YYDKDF (reference sequence). DNA of the CDR3: TGTGCCACCAAAAGGGACGGAGTCTACGAGCAGTACTTC. Translating it yields CATKRDGVYEQYF.

This sequence joins TRBV30 and TRBJ2-2; unclear D gene. V lost 0 bases, J lost 6 bases, and 2 bases lay in between. This CDR3 is 11 amino acids long. Per germline, CDR1 GTSNPN and CDR2 SVGIG (reference sequence). The CDR3 loop is CAWSVSGELFF. The DNA for the CDR3 is TGTGCCTGGAGTGTATCCGGGGAGCTGTTTTTT. The full variable domain, rest sourced from reference TRBV30 and TRBJ2-2, is SQTIHQWPATLVQPVGSPLSLECTVEGTSNPNLYWYRQAAGRGLQLLFYSVGIGQISSEVPQNLSASRPQDRQFILSSKKLLLSDSGFYLCAWSVSGELFFGEGSRLTVL.

The CDR3 bases are TGCGCCAGCAGGTCCGGGGGGGAAGATACGCAGTATTTT. Translated, it gives CASRSGGEDTQYF. The chain combines TRBV5-1 with TRBJ2-3, with 8 bases fitting TRBD2. Germline V gives CDR1 SGHRS, CDR2 YFSETQ. The CDR3 spans 13 residues. V was clipped by 5 bases and J by 5 bases; unmatched bases: 4.

A note on this clone: The sample has other DNA sequences that encode this CDR3 too. The chain recombines TRBV7-2 with TRBJ1-2, with 10 bases aligning to TRBD1. Germline CDR1 and CDR2: SGHTA and FQGNSA. V shed 5 bases and J 4 bases; nucleotides not matched to a gene: 4. This CDR3 is built from 14 residues. CDR3 nucleotide sequence: TGTGCCAGCAGCCCCGGGACAGGGGCCTATGGCTACACCTTC. It encodes CASSPGTGAYGYTF. The whole variable domain, remainder taken from reference TRBV7-2 and TRBJ1-2, is GAGVSQSPSNKVTEKGKDVELRCDPISGHTALYWYRQSLGQGLEFLIYFQGNSAPDKSGLPSDRFSAERTGGSVSTLTIQRTQQEDSAVYLCASSPGTGAYGYTFGSGTRLTVV.

The rearrangement links TRBV18 to TRBJ2-7; 7 bases align to TRBD1. The germline V gene has CDR1 KGHSH and CDR2 LQKENI. The CDR3 length is 14 residues. The trim removed 6 bases at V and 5 bases at J, leaving 10 bases unmatched. This CDR3 is CASSQIQGPHEQYF. DNA of the CDR3: TGTGCCAGCTCGCAAATACAGGGGCCCCACGAGCAGTACTTC.

The genes are TRBV30 and TRBJ2-3, with D possibly being TRBD1 (5 bases). Germline V lookup: CDR1 GTSNPN, CDR2 SVGIG (reference sequence). Trimming took 0 bases from V and 0 from J, leaving 10 bases between them. This CDR3 comprises 15 residues. The DNA of the CDR3 is TGTGCCTGGAGTGTTATCCCAGGGAGCACAGATACGCAGTATTTT. Translating it yields CAWSVIPGSTDTQYF.

The chain is built from TRBV2 and TRBJ2-3; no firm D call. The CDR3 sequence is 12 residues long. Looked up from germline, CDR1 is SNHLY and CDR2 is FYNNEI. Trimming removed 4 bases from V and 3 bases from J, with 5 bases in between. The CDR3 sequence: CASSVRTDTQYF. In DNA, the CDR3 is TGTGCCAGCAGTGTGAGGACAGATACGCAGTATTTT.

The chain recombines TRBV27 with TRBJ1-1; tentative D call: TRBD1 (6 bases). Germline V gene lookup returns CDR1 MNHEY and CDR2 SMNVEV (reference sequence). The germline V and J ends were trimmed by 5 bases and 1 base, with 11 bases remaining between them. This CDR3 is built from 14 residues. The CDR3 reads CASSPLDRNTEAFF. In DNA form, the CDR3 reads TGTGCCAGCAGTCCCTTGGACAGGAACACTGAAGCTTTCTTT.

This clone showed up just once. Other DNA sequences within the sample encode an identical CDR3. This chain links TRBV11-2 with TRBJ2-7; no definite D call. CDR3 size: 12 residues. The V end lost 2 bases, the J end lost 2 bases, and 4 bases lay between the germline ends. Germline CDR1 reads SGHAT; CDR2 reads FQNNGV. CDR3 DNA sequence: TGTGCCAGCAGCTTATCCCCCTACGAGCAGTACTTC. This codes for CASSLSPYEQYF.

V gene TRBV16 combines with J gene TRBJ1-6; D gene unclear. V was pared by 0 bases and J by 3 bases, with 9 bases between. The CDR3 length is 16 residues. Looked up from germline, CDR1 is KGHSY and CDR2 is FQNENV. The CDR3 loop reads CASSQSRMIYNSPLHF. Written as DNA, the CDR3 is TGTGCCAGCAGCCAATCAAGAATGATCTATAATTCACCCCTCCACTTT.

To note about this clone: In the same sample, other DNA sequences code for this CDR3. This sequence joins TRBV2 and TRBJ2-1; 10 bases agree with TRBD2. The CDR3 has 15 residues. Trimming cost V 6 bases and J 4 bases; bases outside gene matches: 6. The germline gives CDR1 SNHLY, CDR2 FYNNEI. The chain's CDR3 is CASRRTSGLYNEQFF. CDR3 DNA sequence: TGTGCCAGCAGGAGGACTAGCGGATTGTACAATGAGCAGTTCTTC.

This chain links TRBV9 with TRBJ2-2, with a weak D call TRBD2 (5 bases). Germline V gene sequence: CDR1 SGDLS, CDR2 YYNGEE. The CDR3 covers 12 residues. V lost 5 bases and J 7 bases, leaving 9 bases between the germline ends. CDR3 loop: CASSRGGGELFF. The CDR3 coding sequence is TGTGCCAGCAGTCGGGGTGGCGGGGAGCTGTTTTTT.

The CDR3 region has the DNA TGTGCCAGCAGGATTGAGTGGAACACTGAAGCTTTCTTT. It yields the protein CASRIEWNTEAFF. The J gene is TRBJ1-1, the V gene TRBV6-6; D is uncertain. CDR1 and CDR2 (germline): MNHNY, SVGAGI (reference sequence). This CDR3 is 13 amino acids long. V was pared by 6 bases and J by 1 base, with 9 bases between.

On this clone itself: Other nucleotide sequences from this sample produce the same CDR3. The V and J genes are TRBV29-1 and TRBJ1-6, with a tentative D call TRBD1 (6 bases). Germline V lookup: CDR1 SQVTM, CDR2 ANQGSEA. Deletions cut 4 bases from V and 7 bases from J, with 11 bases between. This CDR3 has 13 residues. CDR3 sequence: CSVAGDLNSPLHF. The CDR3 DNA reads as TGCAGCGTTGCAGGGGACCTCAATTCACCCCTCCACTTT.

This clone was seen more than once but under ten times. Sequence at one end of the junction differs from germline and may be a read error. The V call is TRBV7-7, the J call TRBJ2-2; D may be TRBD1 (6 bases). This CDR3 has 14 amino acids. The germline gives CDR1 SSHAT, CDR2 FNYEAQ (reference sequence). Here the CDR3 DNA reads TGTGCTAGCAGCTATCAGGGGTCGGACGGGGAGCTGTTTTTT. Translation gives CASSYQGSDGELFF.

The chain uses TRBV29-1 and TRBJ2-3; D gene unclear. Germline V gene sequence: CDR1 SQVTM, CDR2 ANQGSEA. V lost 4 bases and J lost 4, with 12 bases in between. CDR3 size: 13 residues. This CDR3 reads CSVGRTAPDTQYF. The CDR3 DNA follows: TGCAGCGTTGGGCGAACAGCCCCAGATACGCAGTATTTT.

Comment on this clone: The same CDR3 arises from other DNA sequences in this sample as well. This rearrangement joins TRBV7-9 to TRBJ2-7; 8 nucleotides agree with TRBD1. From germline, CDR1 is SEHNR and CDR2 FQNEAQ (reference sequence). The ends lost 1 base at V and 6 bases at J; junction bases unmatched: 5. The CDR3 loop spans 14 amino acids. CDR3 in DNA: TGTGCCAGCAGCTTAGGGACAGGGATCGGCGAGCAGTACTTC. Amino acids: CASSLGTGIGEQYF.

The V and J genes are TRBV2 and TRBJ1-2, with D possibly being TRBD1 (6 bases). The V end lost 3 bases, the J end lost 4 bases, and 12 bases lay between the germline ends. Germline CDR1 SNHLY, CDR2 FYNNEI. This CDR3 comprises 14 residues. The CDR3 nucleotides read TGTGCCAGCAGTGAGGGGGCGAAGCCCTATGGCTACACCTTC. Its protein is CASSEGAKPYGYTF.

J is TRBJ2-7 and V is TRBV28; D uncertain. Trimming took off 9 bases at V and 2 bases at J, with 17 bases between the two ends. CDR1 is MDHEN and CDR2 is SYDVKM in the germline V gene. This CDR3 is 14 amino acids long. Here the CDR3 reads CASLLSRPPYEQYF. The CDR3 DNA follows: TGTGCCAGTCTTCTAAGCAGACCCCCCTACGAGCAGTACTTC.

Worth noting for this clone: A much larger clone is a single base away; this may be a read error. This chain connects TRBV28 to TRBJ2-3, with 8 bases that match TRBD2. This CDR3 is built from 14 residues. V shed 6 bases and J 2 bases; nucleotides not matched to a gene: 4. From germline, CDR1 is MDHEN and CDR2 SYDVKM. CDR3 DNA: TGTGCCAGCAGCTTAGCGGGGACCACAGATACGCAGTATTTT. This codes for CASSLAGTTDTQYF.

This chain joins TRBV9 and TRBJ1-4; TRBD1 aligns across 8 bases. Germline assignment: CDR1 SGDLS and CDR2 YYNGEE. The junction had 10 bases not matched to a gene; V was cut back by 4 bases and J by 8 bases. CDR3 size: 15 residues. CDR3 sequence (DNA): TGTGCCAGCAGCCCTCAGGGGCAGGGGGCGGAAAAACTGTTTTTT. As protein: CASSPQGQGAEKLFF.

A note on this clone: Distinct nucleotide sequences in the sample also encode this CDR3. This sequence joins TRBV30 and TRBJ1-1; unclear D gene. The CDR3 has 11 residues. Germline CDR1 GTSNPN, CDR2 SVGIG (reference sequence). Trimming removed 3 bases from V and 1 base from J, with 3 bases in between. In DNA form, the CDR3 reads TGTGCCTGGAGAAAGAACACTGAAGCTTTCTTT. Translating gives CAWRKNTEAFF.